These T cell receptor beta chains were read from a single sample in a study of cytomegalovirus exposure and HLA in healthy donors. Only in-frame clones appear in the TCRdb table, and some are missing; sequencing was by immunoSEQ multiplex PCR. The table for this sample gives about 160,000 clones. Sequenced material: PBMCs. The receptor set was obtained from a woman in her fifties or sixties in good health and CMV-seronegative. The CDR3 runs from the conserved cysteine through the conserved F or W. Each record gives: CDR3 DNA, CDR3 protein, CDR3 length, J gene, V gene, D gene. D genes are given only for firm matches.

TGTGCCAGTAGTATACGGATCGTTGGCAGGCCGGACACCGGGGAGCTGTTTTTT,CASSIRIVGRPDTGELFF,18,TRBJ2-2,TRBV19,.
TGTGCCAGCAGCCTCCAAGCGGGAGGGGGCACCGGGGAGCTGTTTTTT,CASSLQAGGGTGELFF,16,TRBJ2-2,TRBV7-3,TRBD2
TGTGCCTGGAGTAGGACCCAACTTAGCGGGAGGTACAATGAGCAGTTCTTC,CAWSRTQLSGRYNEQFF,17,TRBJ2-1,TRBV30,TRBD2
TGTGCCAGCAGCCGGGGGGGGAGTGAAAAACTGTTTTTT,CASSRGGSEKLFF,13,TRBJ1-4,TRBV6-6,.
TGTGCCAGCAGGTCTGGGCGGGGAACAGATACGCAGTATTTT,CASRSGRGTDTQYF,14,TRBJ2-3,TRBV21-1,.
TGCGCCAGCAGCAGTGGAGGGCCGAGGGGCTCCTACGAGCAGTACTTC,CASSSGGPRGSYEQYF,16,TRBJ2-7,TRBV5-1,.
TGTGCCAGCAGCCCACAGGGAAGGTCCGGCGAAGCTTTCTTT,CASSPQGRSGEAFF,14,TRBJ1-1,TRBV7-3,.
TGTGCCAGCAGCCCAAATTGGGGGGGAGGCGGCTACGAGCAGTACTTC,CASSPNWGGGGYEQYF,16,TRBJ2-7,TRBV9,TRBD2
TGTGCCAGCTTTCCCCAGGGGGCTTCCGGGGAGCTGTTTTTT,CASFPQGASGELFF,14,TRBJ2-2,TRBV18,TRBD1
TGTGCCAGCAGCTTGGTGGTGGGAGGGGTTGCAGATACGCAGTATTTT,CASSLVVGGVADTQYF,16,TRBJ2-3,TRBV5-4,TRBD2
TGTGCCAGCAGCTTGGGCGGGAAGCTCTATGGCTACACCTTC,CASSLGGKLYGYTF,14,TRBJ1-2,TRBV5-4,.
TGCGCCAGCAGCCAAGAGGTACAGCCTAAACCAGGCTACACCTTC,CASSQEVQPKPGYTF,15,TRBJ1-2,TRBV4-3,.